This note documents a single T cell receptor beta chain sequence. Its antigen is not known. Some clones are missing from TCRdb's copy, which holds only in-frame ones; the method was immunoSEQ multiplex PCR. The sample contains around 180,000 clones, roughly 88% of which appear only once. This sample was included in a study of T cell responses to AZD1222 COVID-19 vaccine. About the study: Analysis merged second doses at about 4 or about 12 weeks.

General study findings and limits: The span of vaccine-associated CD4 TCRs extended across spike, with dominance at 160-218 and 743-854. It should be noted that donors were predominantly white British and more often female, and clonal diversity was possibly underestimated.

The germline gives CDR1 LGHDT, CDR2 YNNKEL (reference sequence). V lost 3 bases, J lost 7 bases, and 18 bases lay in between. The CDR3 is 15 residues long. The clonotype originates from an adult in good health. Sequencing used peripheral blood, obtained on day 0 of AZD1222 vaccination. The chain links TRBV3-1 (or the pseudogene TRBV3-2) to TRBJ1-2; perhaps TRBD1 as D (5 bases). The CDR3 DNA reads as TGTGCCAGCAGCCAGATGGGGGGGAATTTTGGTGGCTACACCTTC. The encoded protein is CASSQMGGNFGGYTF.